This passage covers 20 T cell receptor beta chains from one sample sequenced in a study of cytomegalovirus exposure and HLA in healthy donors (dated by TCRdb to 2016 to 2017). Libraries were built with the immunoSEQ multiplex PCR assay. The multiplex PCR relied on a mix of 60 forward primers for TCR Vbeta segments and 13 reverse primers for TCR Jbeta segments. In TCRdb, the immuneACCESS table is reduced to in-frame sequences with V and J assigned. These tables do not hold every clone; where another copy was compared, an unresolved V gene accounts for under half, and the others remain unexplained. Across this sample there are 100,000 to 150,000 clones, with roughly a sixth seen only once. The ten largest clones take up 2.9% of the sample. Sequencing input: PBMCs. Receptors were obtained from a female donor in good health and CMV-seropositive.

This clone was observed a handful of times. The rearrangement joins TRBV4-3 to TRBJ1-2; 9 positions agree with TRBD1. Germline-derived CDR1 and CDR2 are LGHNA and YSLEER. The CDR3 is 15 amino acids. The J segment lost 4 bases and the V segment lost 1 base, leaving 4 bases of the junction unmatched. The CDR3, as DNA: TGCGCCAGCAGCCAAGGAGGGACAGGGACCTATGGCTACACCTTC. The encoded protein is CASSQGGTGTYGYTF.

The chain employs TRBV7-7 and TRBJ1-5; unclear D gene. V gave up 3 bases and J gave up 4 bases, with 10 bases separating them. Germline V lookup: CDR1 SSHAT, CDR2 FNYEAQ (reference sequence). The CDR3 contains 14 residues. CDR3 region: CASSLNRGNQPQHF. The CDR3 DNA reads TGTGCCAGCAGCTTGAATCGGGGTAATCAGCCCCAGCATTTT. Drawing the rest from reference TRBV7-7 and TRBJ1-5, the complete variable domain is GAGVSQSPRYKVTKRGQDVTLRCDPISSHATLYWYQQALGQGPEFLTYFNYEAQPDKSGLPSDRFSAERPEGSISTLTIQRTEQRDSAMYRCASSLNRGNQPQHFGDGTRLSIL.

This clone was observed a few times. The chain links TRBV4-2 to TRBJ1-5; no clear D. Trimming stripped 1 base from V and 6 bases from J, with 4 bases between. There are 12 residues in the CDR3. Germline V lookup: CDR1 LGHNA, CDR2 YNFKEQ. In nucleotides, the CDR3 is TGTGCCAGCAGCCAAGGGGCTCAGCCCCAGCATTTT. Amino acid sequence: CASSQGAQPQHF.

This chain connects TRBV18 to TRBJ1-3; D ambiguous. The length of the CDR3 is 15 residues. CDR1 is KGHSH and CDR2 is LQKENI in the germline V gene. V was clipped by 2 bases and J by 0 bases, with 8 bases between them. The CDR3 DNA follows: TGTGCCAGCTCACCAACGGGAACCTCTGGAAACACCATATATTTT. It yields the protein CASSPTGTSGNTIYF.

This clone was seen a few times. V usage is TRBV21-1 and J usage is TRBJ2-5; no DNA check was done on the table's D call, TRBD1. TRBV21-1 is recorded as a pseudogene. The CDR3 runs to 15 residues. In DNA form, the CDR3 reads TGTGCCAGCAGCAAAGGGACAGGGGGCATGGAGACCCAGTACTTC. Protein product: CASSKGTGGMETQYF.

This clone was seen a handful of times. V is TRBV2 and J is TRBJ1-2, with D perhaps TRBD1 (5 bases). This CDR3 comprises 11 residues. V dropped 6 bases and J dropped 8 bases, with 10 bases sitting between them. CDR1 SNHLY and CDR2 FYNNEI come from the germline V gene. In nucleotides, the CDR3 is TGTGCCAGCAGCTCAAAGGGGGGCTACACCTTC. Its translation: CASSSKGGYTF. Complete variable domain (other parts from reference TRBV2 and TRBJ1-2): EPEVTQTPSHQVTQMGQEVILRCVPISNHLYFYWYRQILGQKVEFLVSFYNNEISEKSEIFDDQFSVERPDGSNFTLKIRSTKLEDSAMYFCASSSKGGYTFGSGTRLTVV.

A few counts support this clone. The gene calls are TRBV13 and TRBJ2-7; a weak D match, TRBD1 (6 bases). CDR3 length: 15 amino acids. Germline V gene sequence: CDR1 PRHDT, CDR2 FYEKMQ (reference sequence). V dropped 0 bases and J dropped 3 bases, with 12 bases sitting between them. In DNA form, the CDR3 reads TGTGCCAGCAGCTTAGGAGGGGGTGGGAGCTACGAGCAGTACTTC. Protein: CASSLGGGGSYEQYF. Full variable domain (missing parts from reference TRBV13 and TRBJ2-7): AAGVIQSPRHLIKEKRETATLKCYPIPRHDTVYWYQQGPGQDPQFLISFYEKMQSDKGSIPDRFSAQQFSDYHSELNMSSLELGDSALYFCASSLGGGGSYEQYFGPGTRLTVT.

The V call is TRBV5-5, the J call TRBJ2-3, with 8 bases aligning to TRBD2. CDR1 and CDR2 (germline): SGHKS, YYEKEE (reference sequence). Trimming took 4 bases from V and 4 from J; bases not matched to a gene: 8. This CDR3 contains 15 residues. The CDR3 DNA reads as TGTGCCAGCAGCCACCTGTGGGGACTAGCAGATACGCAGTATTTT. This gives the protein CASSHLWGLADTQYF.

This clone was recorded a few times. The chain recombines TRBV5-1 with TRBJ2-3; 8 positions agree with TRBD1. The CDR3 has 16 amino acids. V gave up 2 bases and J gave up 3 bases; unmatched junction bases: 8. CDR1 SGHRS and CDR2 YFSETQ come from the germline V gene. DNA of the CDR3: TGCGCCAGCAGCTTCGGTCCAGGGGGCTCGACAGATACGCAGTATTTT. Residues: CASSFGPGGSTDTQYF. Based on the CDR3 plus reference TRBV5-1 and TRBJ2-3, the full variable domain is KAGVTQTPRYLIKTRGQQVTLSCSPISGHRSVSWYQQTPGQGLQFLFEYFSETQRNKGNFPGRFSGRQFSNSRSEMNVSTLELGDSALYLCASSFGPGGSTDTQYFGPGTRLTVL.

In this sample, this clone turned up a few times. The rearrangement uses TRBV13 and TRBJ2-3; 10 nucleotides line up with TRBD2. Germline assignment: CDR1 PRHDT and CDR2 FYEKMQ (reference sequence). With 4 bases clipped from V and 0 bases from J, the junction kept 16 bases outside the gene matches. The length of the CDR3 is 20 residues. CDR3 in amino acids: CASSSPLASGGEFSTDTQYF. CDR3 DNA sequence: TGTGCCAGCAGCTCCCCCCTCGCCAGCGGGGGGGAGTTTAGCACAGATACGCAGTATTTT. Using reference TRBV13 and TRBJ2-3 for the parts outside the CDR3, the full variable domain is AAGVIQSPRHLIKEKRETATLKCYPIPRHDTVYWYQQGPGQDPQFLISFYEKMQSDKGSIPDRFSAQQFSDYHSELNMSSLELGDSALYFCASSSPLASGGEFSTDTQYFGPGTRLTVL.

This chain uses TRBV20-1 with TRBJ1-2; 7 nucleotides match TRBD1. Germline CDR1 DFQATT, CDR2 SNEGSKA (reference sequence). CDR3 length equals 11 residues. V shed 6 bases, J shed 2 bases, and the junction held 0 bases outside the gene matches. This CDR3 reads CSAQGNYGYTF. The CDR3 nucleotides are TGCAGTGCACAGGGGAACTATGGCTACACCTTC.

The V and J genes are TRBV15 and TRBJ2-2; a possible D gene is TRBD1 (6 bases). The germline V gene has CDR1 LNHNV and CDR2 YYDKDF (reference sequence). Trimming removed 8 bases from V and 2 bases from J, with 12 bases in between. CDR3 size: 14 residues. The CDR3 coding sequence is TGTGCCACCGGAACAGGGAGAAACACCGGGGAGCTGTTTTTT. It is translated as CATGTGRNTGELFF.

The V gene is TRBV19, the J gene TRBJ1-5; no clear D gene. CDR1 and CDR2 from the germline V gene are LNHDA and SQIVND (reference sequence). Trimming took 5 bases from V and 7 from J, leaving 12 bases between them. CDR3 length: 13 amino acids. CDR3 DNA: TGTGCCAGTAGTTACTTGGGGAGGCAGCCCCAGCATTTT. This translates into CASSYLGRQPQHF.

The V call is TRBV6-1, the J call TRBJ2-7; a weak D match, TRBD2 (6 bases). Germline lookup yields CDR1 MNHNS and CDR2 SASEGT. The CDR3 sequence is 15 residues long. With 2 bases removed from V and 6 bases from J, the gap between germline ends came to 17 bases. In nucleotides, the CDR3 is TGTGCCAGCAGTGAACAAACGGCAGGGAGGTGCGAGCAGTACTTC. Encoded protein: CASSEQTAGRCEQYF.

In this sample, this clone turned up a few times. The chain uses TRBV7-9 and TRBJ2-1, with 9 positions matching TRBD1. Germline V gene data show CDR1 as SEHNR and CDR2 as FQNEAQ (reference sequence). The CDR3 runs to 16 residues. V gave up 1 base and J gave up 11 bases; unmatched junction bases: 12. CDR3 loop: CASSLGTGEVGSKQFF. The CDR3 DNA follows: TGTGCCAGCAGCTTAGGGACAGGGGAGGTTGGATCGAAGCAGTTCTTC.

V gene TRBV7-2 combines with J gene TRBJ2-7, with D maybe TRBD2 (6 bases). This CDR3 has 15 amino acids. Germline V lookup: CDR1 SGHTA, CDR2 FQGNSA. Trimming removed 0 bases from V and 6 bases from J, with 15 bases in between. The CDR3 DNA is TGTGCCAGCAGCTTAGCGTCGGGGGAGCACATCGAGCAGTACTTC. This codes for CASSLASGEHIEQYF.

The table lists this clone with a few counts. J is TRBJ1-1 and V is TRBV21-1; the table's D call, TRBD1, was not checked against the DNA. TRBV21-1 is reported as a pseudogene. This CDR3 comprises 20 residues. The CDR3 nucleotides are TGTGCCAGCAGCAAAATGGGTTGGCGGTGGCCAGGGAACGAGAACACTGAAGCTTTCTTT. Its protein product is CASSKMGWRWPGNENTEAFF.

This rearrangement joins TRBV29-1 to TRBJ2-7; 10 bases agree with TRBD2. Germline V CDR1 and CDR2: SQVTM, ANQGSEA. Trimming at V came to 2 bases and at J to 4 bases, leaving 5 bases not matched to a gene. This CDR3 has 14 residues. CDR3 nucleotides: TGCAGCGTTGAATCAGCGGGGGGGCTATACGAGCAGTACTTC. Protein product: CSVESAGGLYEQYF.

This clone was counted between two and nine times. The chain links TRBV7-9 to TRBJ2-6; TRBD1 matches at 11 bases. This CDR3 comprises 17 residues. Germline loops: CDR1 SEHNR, CDR2 FQNEAQ (reference sequence). Trimming at V came to 5 bases and at J to 2 bases, leaving 5 bases not matched to a gene. The CDR3 region has the DNA TGTGCCAGCAGCCCCGGGACAGGGGGACCTGGGGCCAACGTCCTGACTTTC. It codes for CASSPGTGGPGANVLTF.

The rearrangement links TRBV18 to TRBJ1-1; D is uncertain. The CDR3 totals 15 residues. Trimming removed 3 bases from V and 4 bases from J, with 15 bases in between. The V gene's germline CDR1 is KGHSH and CDR2 LQKENI. CDR3 loop: CASSPAPGVGTEAFF. In nucleotides, the CDR3 is TGTGCCAGCTCACCGGCTCCCGGGGTAGGCACTGAAGCTTTCTTT.